Reported below is one TCR beta chain. These data come from a study of blood T cell repertoires in COVID-19. Whole-study context: PBMCs, B-cell-depleted T cells, or T cells provided the cDNA or gDNA that made up the material.

Original analysis: Estimates of nucleated cell counts were drawn from the amplification of reference gene primers. Profiled with immunoSEQ multiplex PCR; TCRdb holds only in-frame clones, not every one. V and J calls and clone size follow that table, whereas D and trimming were derived from the DNA. The table includes some 130,000 clones, 60% to 80% detected once. Germline V gene sequence: CDR1 LNHDA, CDR2 SQIVND (reference sequence). The germline V and J ends were trimmed by 4 bases and 9 bases, with 10 bases remaining between them. This CDR3 spans 11 amino acids. The V call is TRBV19, the J call TRBJ2-7; weak D call: TRBD1 (6 bases). This TCR was sampled from a man between 60 and 70 years old who had recovered from COVID-19. The sequencing sample was made of peripheral blood. The CDR3 spells CASSTDRMQYF. The CDR3, as DNA: TGTGCCAGTAGTACCGACAGGATGCAGTACTTC.